The 19 T cell receptor beta chains presented below share a single source sample, sequenced in a study of blood T cell repertoires in COVID-19. Generated by immunoSEQ multiplex PCR, the TCRdb table keeps only in-frame clones and is missing some. The sample gives over 95,000 clones, about nine tenths of which show up once; roughly 4.4% is in the top ten. The sample comprised peripheral blood. The source of these receptors is a woman aged 45-65 years with acute or convalescent COVID-19.

J is TRBJ1-2 and V is TRBV5-8; tentatively, D is TRBD1 (6 bases). The germline V and J ends were trimmed by 1 base and 4 bases, with 17 bases remaining between them. The CDR3 runs to 16 residues. The germline V gene has CDR1 SGHTS and CDR2 YDEGEE. CDR3 nucleotides: TGTGCCAGCAGCTTGCTTGGGGGGGCTCAGGGCTATGGCTACACCTTC. This encodes CASSLLGGAQGYGYTF.

The rearrangement uses TRBV18 and TRBJ1-2; no clear D gene. CDR1 is KGHSH, CDR2 LQKENI, per germline. The CDR3 is 12 amino acids. V lost 5 bases to trimming and J lost 6 bases, with 10 bases between them. The CDR3 region has the DNA TGTGCCAGCTCAAGCGGACTCCATGGCTACACCTTC. Protein product: CASSSGLHGYTF. Supplemented by reference TRBV18 and TRBJ1-2, the full variable domain reads NAGVMQNPRHLVRRRGQEARLRCSPMKGHSHVYWYRQLPEEGLKFMVYLQKENIIDESGMPKERFSAEFPKEGPSILRIQQVVRGDSAAYFCASSSGLHGYTFGSGTRLTVV.

The gene calls are TRBV11-1 and TRBJ2-4; no definite D call. The germline V gene has CDR1 SGHAT and CDR2 FQDESV (reference sequence). Trimming stripped 1 base from V and 3 bases from J, with 13 bases between. The CDR3 consists of 16 residues. The CDR3 loop is CASSLGVDNHKNIQYF. CDR3 DNA sequence: TGTGCCAGCAGCTTAGGGGTAGACAACCACAAAAACATTCAGTACTTC.

The V call is TRBV28, the J call TRBJ2-3; D possibly corresponds to TRBD2 (6 bases). Germline CDR1 MDHEN, CDR2 SYDVKM. V gave up 3 bases and J gave up 11 bases, with 12 bases separating them. The CDR3 contains 12 residues. In DNA form, the CDR3 reads TGTGCCAGCAGTTTTCAGGGACTGAGGCAGTATTTT. Its protein is CASSFQGLRQYF.

V usage is TRBV5-1 and J usage is TRBJ2-7, with D perhaps TRBD1 (6 bases). The CDR3 length is 15 residues. Germline loops: CDR1 SGHRS, CDR2 YFSETQ. Trimming stripped 5 bases from V and 2 bases from J, with 17 bases between. The CDR3 DNA reads as TGCGCCAGCAGAATAGCAGGGGACGTTGCCTACGAGCAGTACTTC. Protein product: CASRIAGDVAYEQYF.

The chain carries TRBV18 and TRBJ1-5; D not certain. Germline V CDR1 and CDR2: KGHSH, LQKENI. The CDR3 consists of 18 residues. Trimming shortened V by 2 bases and J by 4 bases, and 21 bases separated the two germline ends. CDR3 region: CASSPSYTTSVGNQPQHF. Here the CDR3 DNA reads TGTGCCAGCTCACCAAGTTATACTACGAGCGTGGGTAATCAGCCCCAGCATTTT.

V usage is TRBV18 and J usage is TRBJ2-7; the match to TRBD2 covers 13 bases. The CDR3 covers 21 residues. Trimming cost V 1 base and J 1 base; bases outside gene matches: 16. Per the germline V gene, CDR1 is KGHSH and CDR2 is LQKENI. CDR3 residues: CASSPRAGGARTSGRSYEQYF. CDR3 coding DNA: TGTGCCAGCTCACCACGCGCAGGCGGGGCGCGGACTAGCGGGAGATCCTACGAGCAGTACTTC.

This sequence joins TRBV5-1 and TRBJ2-1; 7 bases align to TRBD1. This CDR3 comprises 16 residues. CDR1 is SGHRS, CDR2 YFSETQ, per germline. J was trimmed by 2 bases and V by 1 base; bases with no gene match: 6. CDR3 coding DNA: TGCGCCAGCAGCTTGATACAGGGGCTTACCTACAATGAGCAGTTCTTC. This sequence encodes CASSLIQGLTYNEQFF.

V gene TRBV5-1 combines with J gene TRBJ2-3; TRBD1 aligns across 7 bases. The CDR3 totals 14 residues. Losses at the gene ends were 3 bases for V and 2 bases for J; bases not matched to a gene: 3. CDR1 is SGHRS, CDR2 YFSETQ, per germline. The DNA of the CDR3 is TGCGCCAGCAGCTCGGGACAGAACACAGATACGCAGTATTTT. Translating it yields CASSSGQNTDTQYF.

The chain combines TRBV30 with TRBJ2-3; weak D call: TRBD2 (7 bases). This CDR3 has 16 amino acids. Germline CDR1 is GTSNPN and CDR2 is SVGIG (reference sequence). V gave up 4 bases and J gave up 4 bases, with 21 bases separating them. CDR3: CAWTLVGGAGSDTQYF. CDR3 in DNA: TGTGCCTGGACCCTCGTAGGGGGAGCGGGGTCAGATACGCAGTATTTT.

V usage is TRBV28 and J usage is TRBJ1-1, with 8 bases identical to TRBD1. Germline CDR1 and CDR2: MDHEN and SYDVKM. The V segment lost 5 bases and the J segment 1 base; nucleotides outside the gene matches: 3. CDR3 size: 14 residues. CDR3 loop: CASSHGTGNTEAFF. In DNA, the CDR3 is TGTGCCAGCAGTCACGGGACAGGGAACACTGAAGCTTTCTTT.

The chain employs TRBV4-3 and TRBJ2-3, with D maybe TRBD2 (7 bases). The ends were cut back, 0 bases at V and 1 base at J, with 29 bases in the middle. Germline CDR1 and CDR2: LGHNA and YSLEER. The CDR3 extends over 22 amino acids. CDR3 amino acids: CASSQDRPRGGPRSSGTDTQYF. CDR3 DNA: TGCGCCAGCAGCCAAGACCGACCTAGGGGGGGCCCGAGATCCTCTGGCACAGATACGCAGTATTTT.

This chain links TRBV7-9 with TRBJ1-2, with 9 bases aligning to TRBD1. CDR1 and CDR2 (germline): SEHNR, FQNEAQ (reference sequence). J gave up 3 bases and V 4 bases, and 6 bases lay outside the gene matches. This CDR3 spans 15 amino acids. The CDR3 DNA is TGTGCCAGCAGCTCACCACAGGGGGCCGACTATGGCTACACCTTC. Translation: CASSSPQGADYGYTF.

The J gene is TRBJ2-5, the V gene TRBV4-3; TRBD2 matches 14 bases. After removal of 0 bases from V and 7 bases from J, the junction contained 7 bases not matched to a gene. The CDR3 length is 17 residues. Germline V gene lookup returns CDR1 LGHNA and CDR2 YSLEER. CDR3 region: CASSQDGLAGGEGTQYF. CDR3 DNA: TGCGCCAGCAGCCAAGACGGACTAGCGGGAGGCGAGGGGACCCAGTACTTC.

V is TRBV7-2 and J is TRBJ1-2; TRBD1 matches 8 bases. This CDR3 is built from 14 residues. Trimming took 2 bases from V and 7 from J; bases not matched to a gene: 6. Germline CDR1 reads SGHTA; CDR2 reads FQGNSA. The CDR3 is CASSLQGALSGYTF. The CDR3 coding sequence is TGTGCCAGCAGCTTACAGGGGGCATTGAGTGGCTACACCTTC.

The chain has TRBV27 and TRBJ2-3, with D possibly TRBD2 on 6 matching bases. Trimming shortened V by 6 bases and J by 0 bases, and 10 bases separated the two germline ends. Germline V lookup: CDR1 MNHEY, CDR2 SMNVEV (reference sequence). The length of the CDR3 is 14 residues. CDR3 region: CASSPGLSTDTQYF. The CDR3 DNA reads as TGTGCCAGCAGCCCGGGACTTAGCACAGATACGCAGTATTTT.

The chain couples TRBV4-1 to TRBJ2-3, with 9 bases matching TRBD1. Germline V lookup: CDR1 MGHRA, CDR2 YSYEKL. The CDR3 sequence is 17 residues long. Trimming took 2 bases from V and 3 from J; bases not matched to a gene: 9. DNA of the CDR3: TGCGCCAGCAGCCAAAGCCCGGGACAGGGATTAACAGATACGCAGTATTTT. It codes for CASSQSPGQGLTDTQYF.

The genes are TRBV27 and TRBJ2-5; the D is unclear. V was pared by 6 bases and J by 4 bases, with 9 bases between. There are 12 residues in the CDR3. In germline, CDR1 is MNHEY, CDR2 SMNVEV (reference sequence). The CDR3 bases are TGTGCCAGCAGCCGAACGGGAGAGACCCAGTACTTC. As protein: CASSRTGETQYF.

The chain recombines TRBV27 with TRBJ2-7, with 11 bases aligning to TRBD2. The CDR3 spans 15 residues. Germline V gene lookup returns CDR1 MNHEY and CDR2 SMNVEV (reference sequence). V lost 6 bases and J lost 0; bases outside the gene matches: 4. This CDR3 is CASRLAGGTSYEQYF. The CDR3 DNA sequence: TGTGCCAGCAGATTAGCGGGAGGGACCTCCTACGAGCAGTACTTC.